This T cell receptor (beta chain) was recorded in a study of Graves' ophthalmopathy and Graves' hyperthyroidism. Study-level results: Most expanded thyroid clonotypes above 0.001 frequency also appeared in blood. Its predictions of ophthalmopathy progression gave the model approximately 65% sensitivity and 72.22% specificity. Sensitivity of roughly 88% and specificity of around 80% were achieved when a 13-signature model separated ophthalmopathy from stable hyperthyroidism.

J gave up 10 bases and V 4 bases, and 7 bases lay outside the gene matches. CDR3 size: 14 residues. In germline, CDR1 is LGHDT, CDR2 YNNKEL (reference sequence). Beta-chain TCR CDR3 regions were amplified from RNA transcripts. HTBI primers served in a first-round RT-PCR, which a second-round multiplex PCR followed. From the multiplex PCR reads, TCRdb called clonotypes with MiXCR, one entry per CDR3 protein. The sample carries about 240,000 distinct CDR3 sequences, approximately 42% recorded once. In regard to this clonotype: Its antigen is not identified.

This chain connects TRBV3-1 to TRBJ1-2, with 12 bases aligning to TRBD1. This clonotype was obtained from an adult man with Graves' ophthalmopathy. The sample comprised peripheral blood. The CDR3 reads CASSRPGTGGDYTF. In DNA form, the CDR3 reads TGTGCCAGCAGCCGACCCGGGACAGGGGGCGACTACACCTTC.